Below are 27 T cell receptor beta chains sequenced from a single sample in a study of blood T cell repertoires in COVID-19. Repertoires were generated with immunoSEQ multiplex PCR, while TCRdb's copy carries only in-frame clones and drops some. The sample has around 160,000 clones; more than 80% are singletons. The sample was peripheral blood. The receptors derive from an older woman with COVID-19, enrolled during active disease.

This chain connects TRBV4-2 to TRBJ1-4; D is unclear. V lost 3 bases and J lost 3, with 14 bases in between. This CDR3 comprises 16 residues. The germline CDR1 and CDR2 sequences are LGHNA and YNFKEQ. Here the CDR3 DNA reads TGTGCCAGCAGCCAGAGTTTGGCCGGGTCTAATGAAAAACTGTTTTTT. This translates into CASSQSLAGSNEKLFF.

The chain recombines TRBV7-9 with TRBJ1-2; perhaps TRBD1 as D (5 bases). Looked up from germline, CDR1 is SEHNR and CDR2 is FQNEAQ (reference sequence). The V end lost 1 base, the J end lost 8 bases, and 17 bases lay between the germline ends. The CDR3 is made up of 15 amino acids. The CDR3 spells CASSLVVGQGYGYTF. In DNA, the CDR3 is TGTGCCAGCAGCTTAGTAGTTGGGCAGGGTTACGGCTACACCTTC.

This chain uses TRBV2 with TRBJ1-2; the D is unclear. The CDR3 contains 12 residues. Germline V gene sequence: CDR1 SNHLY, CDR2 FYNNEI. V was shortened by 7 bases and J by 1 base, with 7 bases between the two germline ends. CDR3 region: CASNGDNYGYTF. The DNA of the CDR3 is TGTGCCAGCAACGGGGATAACTATGGCTACACCTTC.

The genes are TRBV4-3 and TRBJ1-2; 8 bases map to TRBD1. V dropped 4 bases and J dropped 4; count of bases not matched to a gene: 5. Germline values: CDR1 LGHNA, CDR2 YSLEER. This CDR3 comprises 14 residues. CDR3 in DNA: TGCGCCAGCAGCCCGACAGGGGAAGGCTATGGCTACACCTTC. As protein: CASSPTGEGYGYTF.

CDR3 DNA sequence: TGTGCCAGCAGCCAAGATCATAAGGGGGACCTATATAATGAAAAACTGTTTTTT. Protein product: CASSQDHKGDLYNEKLFF. V and J are TRBV4-2 and TRBJ1-4; D is perhaps TRBD1 (6 bases). CDR1 is LGHNA and CDR2 is YNFKEQ in the germline V gene. V lost 0 bases and J 4 bases, leaving 18 bases between the germline ends. The CDR3 extends over 18 amino acids.

The CDR3 DNA is TGTGCCAGCAGCGACCAGCTGGGCAGGGCGAACACTGAAGCTTTCTTT. It encodes CASSDQLGRANTEAFF. This chain uses TRBV9 with TRBJ1-1; weak D call: TRBD1 (5 bases). The CDR3 has 16 amino acids. The V and J ends lost 3 bases and 1 base respectively, with 16 bases between them. Germline V lookup: CDR1 SGDLS, CDR2 YYNGEE.

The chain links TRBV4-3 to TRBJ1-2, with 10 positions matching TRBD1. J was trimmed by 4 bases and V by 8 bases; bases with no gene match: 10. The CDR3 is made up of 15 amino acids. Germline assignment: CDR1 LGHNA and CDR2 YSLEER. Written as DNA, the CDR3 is TGCGCCAGCTCGACCGGGACAGGGGCTGTCTATGGCTACACCTTC. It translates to CASSTGTGAVYGYTF.

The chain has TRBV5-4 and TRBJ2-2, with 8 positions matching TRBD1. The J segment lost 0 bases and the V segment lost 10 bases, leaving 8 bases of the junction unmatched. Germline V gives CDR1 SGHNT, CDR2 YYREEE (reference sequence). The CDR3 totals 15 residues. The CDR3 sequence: CAGRDRNANTGELFF. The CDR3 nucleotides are TGTGCCGGACGGGACAGGAACGCGAACACCGGGGAGCTGTTTTTT. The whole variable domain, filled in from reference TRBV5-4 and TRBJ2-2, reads ETGVTQSPTHLIKTRGQQVTLRCSSQSGHNTVSWYQQALGQGPQFIFQYYREEENGRGNFPPRFSGLQFPNYSSELNVNALELDDSALYLCAGRDRNANTGELFFGEGSRLTVL.

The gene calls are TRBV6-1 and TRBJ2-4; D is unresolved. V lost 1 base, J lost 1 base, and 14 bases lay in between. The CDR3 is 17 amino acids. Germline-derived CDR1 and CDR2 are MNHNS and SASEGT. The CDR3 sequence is CASSEGLGVGAKNIQYF. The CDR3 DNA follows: TGTGCCAGCAGTGAAGGACTGGGTGTTGGGGCCAAAAACATTCAGTACTTC.

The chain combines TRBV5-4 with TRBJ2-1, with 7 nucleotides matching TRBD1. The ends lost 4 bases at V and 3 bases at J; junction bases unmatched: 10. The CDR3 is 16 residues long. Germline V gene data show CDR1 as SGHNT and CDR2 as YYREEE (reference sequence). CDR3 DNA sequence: TGTGCCAGCAGCAAACTCCGGGACAGCCTCTACAATGAGCAGTTCTTC. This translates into CASSKLRDSLYNEQFF.

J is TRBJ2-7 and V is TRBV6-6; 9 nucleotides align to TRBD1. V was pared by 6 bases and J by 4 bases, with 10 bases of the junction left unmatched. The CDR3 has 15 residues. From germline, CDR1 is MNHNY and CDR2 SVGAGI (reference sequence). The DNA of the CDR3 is TGTGCCAGCAGCGATACAGGGGGCCTCTCTTACGAGCAGTACTTC. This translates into CASSDTGGLSYEQYF.

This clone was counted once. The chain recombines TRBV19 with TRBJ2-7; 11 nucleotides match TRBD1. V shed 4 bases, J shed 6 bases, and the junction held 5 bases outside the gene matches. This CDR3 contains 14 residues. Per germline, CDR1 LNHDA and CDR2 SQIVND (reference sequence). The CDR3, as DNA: TGTGCCAGTAGTACCGGGACAGGGGGGAGCGAGCAGTACTTC. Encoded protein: CASSTGTGGSEQYF. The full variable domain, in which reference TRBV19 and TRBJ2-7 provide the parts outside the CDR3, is DGGITQSPKYLFRKEGQNVTLSCEQNLNHDAMYWYRQDPGQGLRLIYYSQIVNDFQKGDIAEGYSVSREKKESFPLTVTSAQKNPTAFYLCASSTGTGGSEQYFGPGTRLTVT.

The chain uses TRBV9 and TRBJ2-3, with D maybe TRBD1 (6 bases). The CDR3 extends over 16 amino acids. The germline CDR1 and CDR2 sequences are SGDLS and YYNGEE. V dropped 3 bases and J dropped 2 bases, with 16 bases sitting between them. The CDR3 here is CASSGLLTGVTDTQYF. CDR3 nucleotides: TGTGCCAGCAGCGGTCTCTTGACAGGCGTCACAGATACGCAGTATTTT.

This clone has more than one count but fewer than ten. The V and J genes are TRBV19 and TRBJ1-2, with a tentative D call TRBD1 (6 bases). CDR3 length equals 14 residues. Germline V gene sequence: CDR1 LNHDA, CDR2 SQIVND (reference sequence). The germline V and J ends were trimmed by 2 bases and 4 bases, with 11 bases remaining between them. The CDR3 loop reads CASSIQDRTYGYTF. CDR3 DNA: TGTGCCAGTAGTATACAAGACAGGACCTATGGCTACACCTTC.

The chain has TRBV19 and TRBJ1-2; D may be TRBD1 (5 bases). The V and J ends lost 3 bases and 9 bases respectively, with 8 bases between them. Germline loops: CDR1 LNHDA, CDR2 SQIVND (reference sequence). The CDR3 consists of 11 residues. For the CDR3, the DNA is TGTGCCAGTAGTATCCAGGGCAGCTACACCTTC. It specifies CASSIQGSYTF.

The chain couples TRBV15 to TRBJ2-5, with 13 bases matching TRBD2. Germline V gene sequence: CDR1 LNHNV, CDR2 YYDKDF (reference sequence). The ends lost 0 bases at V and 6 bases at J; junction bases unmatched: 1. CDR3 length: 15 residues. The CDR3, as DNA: TGTGCCACCAGCAGAGAACTAGCGGGGGGGCAGACCCAGTACTTC. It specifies CATSRELAGGQTQYF.

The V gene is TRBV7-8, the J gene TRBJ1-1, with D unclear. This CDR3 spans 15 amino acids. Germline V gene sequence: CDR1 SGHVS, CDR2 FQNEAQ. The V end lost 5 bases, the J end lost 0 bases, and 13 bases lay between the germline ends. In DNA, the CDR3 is TGTGCCAGCAGCCCAAGCGGGATGATGAACACTGAAGCTTTCTTT. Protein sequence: CASSPSGMMNTEAFF.

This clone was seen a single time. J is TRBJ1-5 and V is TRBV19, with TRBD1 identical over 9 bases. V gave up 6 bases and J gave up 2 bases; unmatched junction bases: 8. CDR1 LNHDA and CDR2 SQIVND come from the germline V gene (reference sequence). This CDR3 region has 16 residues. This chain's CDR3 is CASRQGARSGNQPQHF. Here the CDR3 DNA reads TGTGCCAGTAGACAGGGGGCGCGATCAGGCAATCAGCCCCAGCATTTT.

The chain's CDR3 is CASSQAAGSSTDTQYF. CDR3 bases: TGCGCCAGCAGCCAAGCAGCGGGTTCTAGCACAGATACGCAGTATTTT. The gene calls are TRBV4-1 and TRBJ2-3; TRBD2 is a possible D gene (6 bases). The CDR3 loop spans 16 amino acids. Germline CDR1 and CDR2: MGHRA and YSYEKL. Trimming shortened V by 1 base and J by 0 bases, and 11 bases separated the two germline ends.

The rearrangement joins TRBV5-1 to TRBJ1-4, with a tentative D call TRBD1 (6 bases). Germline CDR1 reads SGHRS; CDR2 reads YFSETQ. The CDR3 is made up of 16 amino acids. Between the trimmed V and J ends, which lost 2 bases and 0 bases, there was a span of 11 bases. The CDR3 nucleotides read TGCGCCAGCAGCTTTTGGACAGCCTCAACTAATGAAAAACTGTTTTTT. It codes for CASSFWTASTNEKLFF.

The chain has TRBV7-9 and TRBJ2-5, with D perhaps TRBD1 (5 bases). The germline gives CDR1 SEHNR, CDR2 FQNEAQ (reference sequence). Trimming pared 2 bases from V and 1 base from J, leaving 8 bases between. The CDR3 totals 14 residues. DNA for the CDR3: TGTGCCAGCAGCTTATCGACAGCCCAAGAGACCCAGTACTTC. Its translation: CASSLSTAQETQYF.

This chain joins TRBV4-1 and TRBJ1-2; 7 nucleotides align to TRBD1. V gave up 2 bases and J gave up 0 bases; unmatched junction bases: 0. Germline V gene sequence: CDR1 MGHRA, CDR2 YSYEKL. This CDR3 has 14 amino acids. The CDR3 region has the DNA TGCGCCAGCAGCCAACAGGGGGCTAACTATGGCTACACCTTC. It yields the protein CASSQQGANYGYTF.

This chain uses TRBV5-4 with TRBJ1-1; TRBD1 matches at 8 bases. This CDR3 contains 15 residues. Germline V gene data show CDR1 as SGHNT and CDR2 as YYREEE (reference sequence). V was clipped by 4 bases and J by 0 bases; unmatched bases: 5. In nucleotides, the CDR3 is TGTGCCAGCAGCAGAGACAGGGGATTGAACACTGAAGCTTTCTTT. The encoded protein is CASSRDRGLNTEAFF.

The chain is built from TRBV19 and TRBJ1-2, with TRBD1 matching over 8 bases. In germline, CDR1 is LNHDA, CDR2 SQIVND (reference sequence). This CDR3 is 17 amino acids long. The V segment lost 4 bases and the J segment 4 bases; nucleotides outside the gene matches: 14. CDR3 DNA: TGTGCCAGTAGTAGTTACGGACAGGGAGTCCGCGGCTATGGCTACACCTTC. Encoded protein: CASSSYGQGVRGYGYTF.

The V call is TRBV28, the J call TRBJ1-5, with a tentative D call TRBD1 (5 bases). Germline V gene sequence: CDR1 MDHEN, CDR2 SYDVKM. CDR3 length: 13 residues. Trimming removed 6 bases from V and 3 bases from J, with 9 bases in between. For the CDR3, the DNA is TGTGCCAGCAGATGGACATTCAATCAGCCCCAGCATTTT. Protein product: CASRWTFNQPQHF.

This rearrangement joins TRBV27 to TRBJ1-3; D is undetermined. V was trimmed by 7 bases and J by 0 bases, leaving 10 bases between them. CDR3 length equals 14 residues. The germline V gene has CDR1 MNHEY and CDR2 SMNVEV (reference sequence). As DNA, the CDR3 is TGTGCCAGCATGGTCACGAGCTCTGGAAACACCATATATTTT. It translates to CASMVTSSGNTIYF.

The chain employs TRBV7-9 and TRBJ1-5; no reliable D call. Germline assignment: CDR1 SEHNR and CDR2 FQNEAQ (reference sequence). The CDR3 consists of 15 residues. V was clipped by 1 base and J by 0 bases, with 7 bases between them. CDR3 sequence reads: CASSLGAGSNQPQHF. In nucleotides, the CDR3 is TGTGCCAGCAGCTTAGGGGCGGGTAGCAATCAGCCCCAGCATTTT.